This T cell receptor beta chain originates from a study of metastatic and nonmetastatic thyroid tumors. Overall study context: Across blood and tumor or nodule tissue, repertoires from malignant and benign thyroid patients were compared with one another. Findings and limits, study-wide: Malignant tumors reportedly showed significantly higher TCR beta diversity than benign nodules in both blood and tumor.

Every patient was untreated before thyroid surgery. As handled by the study authors: A papillary thyroid cancer distant-metastasis classifier was built from CDR3 differences across clinicopathological groups. TCRdb re-analyzed the PCR reads using MiXCR. TCRdb, rather than the study authors, made the V and J calls. The sample lists roughly 34,000 clones, approximately 16% seen once, with around 19% in the top ten. About this clone: No antigen is known for it. The germline gene is not matched at one end of the junction; a read error may be the cause.

This CDR3 spans 13 amino acids. Germline V gene sequence: CDR1 MNHNS, CDR2 SASEGT. This receptor was identified in a male donor with papillary thyroid cancer or a benign thyroid nodule (not recorded which). Some clones in this sample may be carry-over from other donors' samples. Source material: blood. This chain links TRBV6-1 with TRBJ1-5, with TRBD1 matching over 7 bases. For the CDR3, the DNA is TGTGCCAGCAGCGACAGGGAGAATCAACCCCAGCATTTT. Residues: CASSDRENQPQHF.